This TCR beta chain was identified during a study of cytomegalovirus exposure and HLA in healthy donors. Study-level findings and limits: Rarity marked most TCR sequences, yet some public TCRs occurred in many donors. According to the study, 160 or so TCR beta chains were cytomegalovirus-associated. A few of the chains that were CMV-associated were confirmed in vitro to be specific for CMV antigens.

The donors were part of the validation cohort of 100 to 150 subjects. That cohort was separate from the first cohort, which comprised under 750 subjects. This clone was observed a handful of times. Antigen specificity is unknown. The CDR3 length is 12 residues. Germline V lookup: CDR1 SGHNT, CDR2 YYREEE (reference sequence). V dropped 5 bases and J dropped 3; count of bases not matched to a gene: 2. Profiling relied on immunoSEQ multiplex PCR, and the TCRdb table lists in-frame clones only, not all of them. The sample includes 150,000 to 180,000 clones, just over 85% of them seen just once. V and J are TRBV5-4 and TRBJ2-7, with 7 bases identical to TRBD1. The sample comprised PBMCs. This TCR was recovered from a human donor in good health. Here the CDR3 DNA reads TGTGCCAGCAGTCGGGACAGCTACGAGCAGTACTTC. Protein sequence: CASSRDSYEQYF.